This T cell receptor beta chain stems from a study of Ad26.COV2.S vaccination and SARS-CoV-2 variants. Treatment given: some 20 received Ad26.COV2.S at low or high dose, single or two shots; roughly five received placebo; per-sample allocation not given. Day 63 after the first vaccine or placebo injection was the time point for sampling. The CDR3 is 14 residues long. Germline V gives CDR1 SGHRS, CDR2 YFSETQ. With 4 bases removed from V and 0 bases from J, the gap between germline ends came to 11 bases. Clones were read by immunoSEQ multiplex PCR, and TCRdb kept only the in-frame ones, dropping some. The sample yields 300,000 to 400,000 clones, around nine tenths seen once. This clone has more than one count but fewer than ten.

This TCR was sampled from a person aged 18-60 years who received the Ad26.COV2.S COVID-19 vaccine or a placebo. The specimen was peripheral blood, collected in a trial of Ad26.COV2.S vaccine versus placebo. The chain is built from TRBV5-1 and TRBJ2-7, with D perhaps being TRBD1 or TRBD2 (5 bases each). The CDR3 protein is CASSQGRNSYEQYF. The DNA for the CDR3 is TGCGCCAGCAGCCAGGGACGTAACTCCTACGAGCAGTACTTC.